This T cell receptor beta chain stems from a study of B cell selection in AIRE deficiency. The CDR3 loop spans 16 amino acids. This table comes from immunoSEQ multiplex PCR, and its TCRdb copy is limited to in-frame clones, with some not included. Of tens of thousands of clones in the sample, 95% to 97% were seen once. Conventional CD4 T cells were sorted as CD4+CD127+ cells. This TCR derives from a human donor in good health. The chain uses TRBV21-1 and TRBJ1-6; the table's D gene call, TRBD1, was not cross checked with the DNA. TRBV21-1 is shown as a pseudogene. The source material was CD4+CD127+ conventional T cells sorted from PBMCs. The CDR3 DNA reads TGTGCCAGCAGCAAAAGGGCAGGGGGAATCTGCTCACCCCTCCACTTT. Protein: CASSKRAGGICSPLHF.